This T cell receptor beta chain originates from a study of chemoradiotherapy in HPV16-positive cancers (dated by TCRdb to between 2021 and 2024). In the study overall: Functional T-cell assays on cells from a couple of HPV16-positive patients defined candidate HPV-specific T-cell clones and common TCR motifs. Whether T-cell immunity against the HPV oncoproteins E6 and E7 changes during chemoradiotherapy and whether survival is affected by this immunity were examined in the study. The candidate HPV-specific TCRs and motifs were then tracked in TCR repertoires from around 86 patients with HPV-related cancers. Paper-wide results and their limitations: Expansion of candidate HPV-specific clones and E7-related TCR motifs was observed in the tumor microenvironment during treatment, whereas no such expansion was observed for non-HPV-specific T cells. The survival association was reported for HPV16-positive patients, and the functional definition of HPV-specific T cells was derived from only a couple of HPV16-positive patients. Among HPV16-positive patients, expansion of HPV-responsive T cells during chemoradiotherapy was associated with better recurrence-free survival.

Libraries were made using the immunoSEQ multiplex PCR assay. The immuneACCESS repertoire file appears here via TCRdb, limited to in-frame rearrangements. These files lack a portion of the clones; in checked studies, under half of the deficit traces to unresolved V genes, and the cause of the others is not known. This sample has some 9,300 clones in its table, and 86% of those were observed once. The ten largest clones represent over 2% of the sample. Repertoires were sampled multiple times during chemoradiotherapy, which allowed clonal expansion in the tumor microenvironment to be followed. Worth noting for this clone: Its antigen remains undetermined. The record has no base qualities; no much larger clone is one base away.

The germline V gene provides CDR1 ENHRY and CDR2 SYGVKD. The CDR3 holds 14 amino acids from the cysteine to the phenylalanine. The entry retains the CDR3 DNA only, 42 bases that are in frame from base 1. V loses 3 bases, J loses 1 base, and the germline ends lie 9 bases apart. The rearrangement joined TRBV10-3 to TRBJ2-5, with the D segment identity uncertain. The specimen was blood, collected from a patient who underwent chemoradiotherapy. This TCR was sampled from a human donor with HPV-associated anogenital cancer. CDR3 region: CAISDRGIQETQYF. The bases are TGTGCCATCAGTGATCGTGGAATCCAAGAGACCCAGTACTTC.